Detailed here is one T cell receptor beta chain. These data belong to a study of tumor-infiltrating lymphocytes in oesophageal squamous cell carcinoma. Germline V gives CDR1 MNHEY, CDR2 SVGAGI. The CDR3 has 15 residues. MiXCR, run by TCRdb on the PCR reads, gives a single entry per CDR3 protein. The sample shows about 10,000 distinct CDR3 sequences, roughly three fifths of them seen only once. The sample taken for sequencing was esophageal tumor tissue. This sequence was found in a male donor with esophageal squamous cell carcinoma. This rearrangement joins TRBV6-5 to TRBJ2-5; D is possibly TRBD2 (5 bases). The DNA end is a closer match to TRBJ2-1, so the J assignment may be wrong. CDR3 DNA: TGTGCCAGCAGTCAACACAACGGGATTTACAATGAGCAGTTCTTC. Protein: CASSQHNGIYNEQFF.